The present entry profiles one T cell receptor (beta chain) with its context. V lost 7 bases, J lost 8 bases, and 17 bases lay in between. The CDR3 length is 13 residues. Germline loops: CDR1 GTSNPN, CDR2 SVGIG (reference sequence). Assay: immunoSEQ multiplex PCR; the TCRdb copy retains only in-frame clones and omits some. Altogether 330,000 or so clones are present, approximately 87% being singletons, with the ten largest covering roughly 2%. Participant-given clinical history determined each cohort assignment. The data are from a study of blood T cell repertoires in COVID-19. Study information: T cells, B-cell-depleted T cells, or PBMCs supplied cDNA or gDNA.

This TCR derives from a man aged 40-49 years in a cohort exposed to, infected with or recovered from COVID-19 (not recorded which). Source material: PBMCs or T cells enriched from blood (not recorded which). The V gene is TRBV30, the J gene TRBJ1-4; maybe TRBD1 (6 bases). CDR3: CAYSGDRGEKLFF. CDR3 nucleotide sequence: TGTGCCTACTCAGGGGATAGGGGGGAAAAACTGTTTTTT. Full variable domain (rest looked up from reference TRBV30 and TRBJ1-4): SQTIHQWPATLVQPVGSPLSLECTVEGTSNPNLYWYRQAAGRGLQLLFYSVGIGQISSEVPQNLSASRPQDRQFILSSKKLLLSDSGFYLCAYSGDRGEKLFFGSGTQLSVL.